These T cell receptor beta chains were read from a single sample in a study of OX40 agonist ivuxolimab in advanced cancers. Clones were read by immunoSEQ multiplex PCR, and TCRdb kept only the in-frame ones, dropping some. The data show about 10,000 clones, approximately 57% seen once. The material was CD4+ or CD8+ T cells sorted from blood, obtained in a trial of the OX40 agonist ivuxolimab. The receptors derive from an adult with an advanced solid tumor such as melanoma, head and neck, liver or kidney cancer. Each CDR3 is given with its conserved first and last residue. A D gene is named only where the DNA matches it firmly. Part of the rows lack a size; the others show once, few, many or a class for expanded clones.

J | V | size | D | CDR3 | DNA
TRBJ1-2 | TRBV9 | - | - | CASSVDRQGSYWYGYTF | TGTGCCAGCAGCGTAGACCGTCAGGGATCTTATTGGTATGGCTACACCTTC
TRBJ1-2 | TRBV9 | medium-sized | TRBD1 | CASSTGGGLDGYTF | TGTGCCAGCAGCACAGGGGGCGGGCTAGATGGCTACACCTTC
TRBJ2-6 | TRBV2 | - | - | CASRSSGANVLTF | TGTGCCAGCAGGAGCTCTGGGGCCAACGTCCTGACTTTC
TRBJ2-7 | TRBV7-6 | - | - | CASSHPGAYEQYF | TGTGCCAGCAGTCATCCAGGGGCCTACGAGCAGTACTTC
TRBJ2-2 | TRBV29-1 | - | - | CSVGGTLTGELFF | TGCAGCGTGGGCGGGACCCTTACCGGGGAGCTGTTTTTT
TRBJ1-5 | TRBV28 | - | - | CASSYGGGRGNQPQHF | TGTGCCAGCAGCTACGGAGGGGGGAGGGGCAATCAGCCCCAGCATTTT
TRBJ2-4 | TRBV4-1 | - | - | CASSYNPSSGQNIQYF | TGCGCCAGCAGCTACAACCCCTCTAGTGGTCAAAACATTCAGTACTTC
TRBJ2-7 | TRBV7-2 | - | TRBD1 | CASSGQGTGASYEQYF | TGTGCCAGCAGCGGACAGGGAACAGGGGCCAGTTACGAGCAGTACTTC
TRBJ2-5 | TRBV30 | - | - | CAWSVRGGETQYF | TGTGCCTGGAGTGTACGGGGCGGAGAGACCCAGTACTTC
TRBJ2-1 | TRBV19 | - | - | CASRFGVYNEQFF | TGTGCCAGTAGATTCGGGGTGTACAATGAGCAGTTCTTC
TRBJ2-1 | TRBV9 | - | - | CASSQTYNEQFF | TGTGCCAGCAGTCAGACCTACAATGAGCAGTTCTTC
TRBJ1-2 | TRBV11-2 | - | TRBD1 | CASSSILDRGGYMYGYTF | TGTGCCAGCAGCTCAATTTTGGACAGGGGAGGGTATATGTATGGCTACACCTTC
TRBJ2-7 | TRBV27 | - | TRBD1 | CASSPRTGPADEQYF | TGTGCCAGCAGTCCCCGGACAGGCCCCGCGGACGAGCAGTACTTC
TRBJ1-1 | TRBV5-5 | - | - | CASSIGVFGNTEAFF | TGTGCCAGCAGCATAGGGGTATTTGGGAACACTGAAGCTTTCTTT
TRBJ1-5 | TRBV6-1 | - | - | CASSEIGGAQPQHF | TGTGCCAGCAGTGAAATCGGCGGCGCCCAGCCCCAGCATTTT
TRBJ2-2 | TRBV2 | - | - | CASSDGGSGTGELFF | TGTGCCAGCAGTGACGGGGGATCCGGGACCGGGGAGCTGTTTTTT
TRBJ2-1 | TRBV4-2 | - | - | CASSPLGVNEQFF | TGTGCCAGCAGCCCCCTTGGGGTCAATGAGCAGTTCTTC
TRBJ2-1 | TRBV5-4 | - | - | CASSWGREPDEQFF | TGTGCCAGCAGCTGGGGGCGGGAGCCCGATGAGCAGTTCTTC
TRBJ1-4 | TRBV9 | - | - | CASSPPGPGDEKLFF | TGTGCCAGCAGCCCCCCCGGGCCAGGGGATGAAAAACTGTTTTTT
TRBJ2-1 | TRBV28 | - | TRBD2 | CASSLWTSGTTPPEQFF | TGTGCCAGCAGTTTATGGACTAGCGGGACAACTCCTCCTGAGCAGTTCTTC
TRBJ1-1 | TRBV28 | - | TRBD1 | CASSLDRGRTEAFF | TGTGCCAGCAGTTTGGACAGGGGGCGAACTGAAGCTTTCTTT
TRBJ2-7 | TRBV28 | - | - | CASSLTAYYEQYF | TGTGCCAGCAGTTTAACAGCCTACTACGAGCAGTACTTC
TRBJ2-1 | TRBV6-5 | few | TRBD1 | CASSRDRGYNEQFF | TGTGCCAGCAGCCGGGACAGGGGCTACAATGAGCAGTTCTTC
TRBJ2-7 | TRBV28 | few | - | CASSLLGEGGAYEQYF | TGTGCCAGCAGTTTATTGGGGGAGGGGGGCGCCTACGAGCAGTACTTC
TRBJ2-7 | TRBV11-2 | - | - | CASSAPGGLQGHSEQYF | TGTGCCAGCAGCGCCCCAGGCGGCCTACAGGGACATAGCGAGCAGTACTTC
TRBJ1-2 | TRBV14 | few | - | CASSQGHSFNYGYTF | TGTGCCAGCAGCCAAGGTCACAGCTTTAACTATGGCTACACCTTC
TRBJ2-3 | TRBV28 | - | TRBD2 | CASSLGLAGGSDTQYF | TGTGCCAGCAGTTTAGGACTAGCCGGAGGGTCAGATACGCAGTATTTT
TRBJ2-1 | TRBV5-1 | few | TRBD2 | CASSLGTSGSNEQFF | TGCGCCAGCAGCCTCGGGACTAGCGGGAGCAATGAGCAGTTCTTC
TRBJ2-7 | TRBV27 | medium-sized | TRBD1 | CASSLDRAVGEQYF | TGTGCCAGCAGTTTGGACAGGGCTGTTGGAGAGCAGTACTTC
TRBJ2-2 | TRBV29-1 | - | TRBD2 | CSVTSSSGRALGTGELFF | TGCAGCGTTACCAGCTCTAGCGGGAGGGCCTTGGGCACCGGGGAGCTGTTTTTT
TRBJ1-2 | TRBV27 | - | - | CASSLSTRAYGYTF | TGTGCCAGCAGTTTATCAACCAGGGCGTACGGCTACACCTTC
TRBJ2-1 | TRBV19 | - | - | CASSPLGIEQFF | TGTGCCAGTAGTCCTCTAGGGATTGAGCAGTTCTTC
TRBJ2-1 | TRBV10-3 | - | - | CAISAQGGRAYNEQFF | TGTGCCATCAGTGCCCAGGGGGGCCGTGCCTACAATGAGCAGTTCTTC